The 10 T cell receptor beta chains below come from one sample, sequenced in a study of radiation and T cells in renal cell carcinoma. TCRdb's table, derived via immunoSEQ multiplex PCR, lists solely in-frame clones and lacks some. The repertoire holds 140,000 or so clones, with around nine tenths as singletons. Specified time point: blood 4 weeks post-SBRT, at nephrectomy. Treatment noted: 15 Gy SBRT to primary tumor, nephrectomy 4 weeks later. This specimen consisted of blood, obtained from a patient whose treatment included radiotherapy and nephrectomy. The receptor set was obtained from a woman between 45 and 60 years old with renal cell carcinoma.

The rearrangement joins TRBV11-3 to TRBJ2-2, with D hard to call. CDR3 size: 16 residues. Trimming pared 3 bases from V and 0 bases from J, leaving 11 bases between. The germline gives CDR1 SGHNT, CDR2 YENEEA. CDR3 sequence reads: CASSLRRTANTGELFF. CDR3 in DNA: TGTGCCAGCAGCTTGCGGCGAACCGCGAACACCGGGGAGCTGTTTTTT.

This clone was picked up one time. CDR3 DNA sequence: TGTGCCAGCTCACCACCAAACGACCTCACCGGGGAGCTGTTTTTT. This sequence encodes CASSPPNDLTGELFF. This chain links TRBV18 with TRBJ2-2, with D unclear. This CDR3 spans 15 amino acids. The V gene's germline CDR1 is KGHSH and CDR2 LQKENI. The V end was cut by 0 bases, the J end by 4 bases, with 9 bases between.

CDR3 DNA sequence: TGTGCCGCCTCAGGGCTAGCAGCCTCCGGGGGGTACAATGAGCAGTTCTTC. Protein: CAASGLAASGGYNEQFF. The chain has TRBV10-3 and TRBJ2-1; 7 bases agree with TRBD2. The junction had 20 bases not matched to a gene; V was cut back by 11 bases and J by 4 bases. The CDR3 sequence is 17 residues long. Germline CDR1 reads ENHRY; CDR2 reads SYGVKD.

The chain carries TRBV11-2 and TRBJ2-5, with a tentative D call TRBD2 (6 bases). The germline CDR1 and CDR2 sequences are SGHAT and FQNNGV. The V end lost 4 bases, the J end lost 2 bases, and 17 bases lay between the germline ends. There are 16 residues in the CDR3. Here the CDR3 DNA reads TGTGCCAGCAGCTCACGACCGGGGACTGAACAAGAGACCCAGTACTTC. It translates to CASSSRPGTEQETQYF.

The V and J genes are TRBV28 and TRBJ2-7, with TRBD2 matching over 10 bases. CDR1 is MDHEN and CDR2 is SYDVKM in the germline V gene. After removal of 5 bases from V and 5 bases from J, the junction contained 9 bases not matched to a gene. The CDR3 contains 15 residues. The CDR3: CASSPHSGGANEQYF. The CDR3 DNA follows: TGTGCCAGCAGTCCCCACAGCGGGGGGGCGAACGAGCAGTACTTC.

The chain combines TRBV5-5 with TRBJ1-1; D is undetermined. The CDR3 consists of 15 residues. The germline gives CDR1 SGHKS, CDR2 YYEKEE (reference sequence). V gave up 4 bases and J gave up 0 bases, with 13 bases separating them. CDR3 sequence (DNA): TGTGCCAGCAGCCTAACGGAGGCGGTGAACACTGAAGCTTTCTTT. Its translation: CASSLTEAVNTEAFF.

This clone has only a few counts. The V call is TRBV18, the J call TRBJ1-1; D possibly corresponds to TRBD1 (5 bases). This CDR3 spans 13 amino acids. The V gene's germline CDR1 is KGHSH and CDR2 LQKENI. The ends were cut back, 1 base at V and 3 bases at J, with 6 bases in the middle. CDR3 sequence reads: CASSPRRDTEAFF. The CDR3 DNA follows: TGTGCCAGCTCACCACGCAGGGACACTGAAGCTTTCTTT.

V is TRBV30 and J is TRBJ1-1, with 7 bases lining up with TRBD1. V dropped 4 bases and J dropped 11; count of bases not matched to a gene: 10. The germline V gene has CDR1 GTSNPN and CDR2 SVGIG (reference sequence). This CDR3 has 12 residues. As DNA, the CDR3 is TGTGCCTGGACATCGAGACAGGGTGGGGCTTTCTTT. Amino acid sequence: CAWTSRQGGAFF.

The genes are TRBV5-1 and TRBJ2-7; TRBD1 is a possible D gene (5 bases). Germline V gene data show CDR1 as SGHRS and CDR2 as YFSETQ. This CDR3 region has 16 residues. V dropped 0 bases and J dropped 2 bases, with 15 bases sitting between them. The DNA of the CDR3 is TGCGCCAGCAGCTTGGAGAGACAGAGCCTAACCTACGAGCAGTACTTC. Its translation is CASSLERQSLTYEQYF.

This chain joins TRBV28 and TRBJ1-5; D gene unclear. The CDR3 runs to 12 residues. The germline V and J ends were trimmed by 7 bases and 3 bases, with 7 bases remaining between them. Germline V CDR1 and CDR2: MDHEN, SYDVKM. CDR3 bases: TGTGCCAGCACCACACCCAATCAGCCCCAGCATTTT. This codes for CASTTPNQPQHF.